A selection of T cell receptor beta chains follows, all from one sample in a study of blood T cell repertoires in COVID-19. TCRdb's copy holds only in-frame clones and misses some; the assay was immunoSEQ multiplex PCR. This repertoire shows fewer than 250,000 clones, 83% found once; its top ten account for about 2.5%. The sequencing sample was made of peripheral blood. The receptors derive from a woman in her thirties or forties with active or convalescent COVID-19. Both conserved end residues are part of each CDR3. The order of the fields is clone size, D gene, J gene, V gene, CDR3 DNA, CDR3 protein. A D gene is named only where the DNA matches it firmly. Rows give clone size only sometimes, using once, few, many, or a class for an expanded clone.

clone_size: -; d_call: -; j_call: TRBJ2-5; v_call: TRBV10-3; cdr3_nt: TGTGCCATCAGTGGGTCACAGGGAAAAGAGACCCAGTACTTC; cdr3_aa: CAISGSQGKETQYF
clone_size: -; d_call: TRBD1; j_call: TRBJ2-5; v_call: TRBV5-1; cdr3_nt: TGCGCCAGCAGCACCAATTCGGCGGGGACAGGGGTCAAAGAGACCCAGTACTTC; cdr3_aa: CASSTNSAGTGVKETQYF
clone_size: few; d_call: -; j_call: TRBJ1-5; v_call: TRBV28; cdr3_nt: TGTGCCAGCAAGGCCGGGACATCAGTCGATCAGCCCCAGCATTTT; cdr3_aa: CASKAGTSVDQPQHF
clone_size: -; d_call: -; j_call: TRBJ2-7; v_call: TRBV18; cdr3_nt: TGTGCCAGCTCACCACAAGCGCAGGGGCAAAGCGAGCAGTACTTC; cdr3_aa: CASSPQAQGQSEQYF
clone_size: -; d_call: -; j_call: TRBJ1-5; v_call: TRBV28; cdr3_nt: TGTGCCAGCGAGGGAATCAATCAGCCCCAGCATTTT; cdr3_aa: CASEGINQPQHF
clone_size: -; d_call: TRBD1; j_call: TRBJ1-1; v_call: TRBV24-1; cdr3_nt: TGTGCCACCAGTGAATCGGGACAGGGTTACACTGAAGCTTTCTTT; cdr3_aa: CATSESGQGYTEAFF
clone_size: -; d_call: TRBD2; j_call: TRBJ2-1; v_call: TRBV27; cdr3_nt: TGTGCCAGCAGTCTCCGTCGTCTAGCGGGGGGATACAATGAGCAGTTCTTC; cdr3_aa: CASSLRRLAGGYNEQFF
clone_size: -; d_call: TRBD1; j_call: TRBJ2-1; v_call: TRBV18; cdr3_nt: TGTGCCAGCGAGGGGACAGGGCTGAATGAGCAGTTCTTC; cdr3_aa: CASEGTGLNEQFF
clone_size: -; d_call: TRBD1; j_call: TRBJ1-5; v_call: TRBV24-1; cdr3_nt: TGTGCCACCAGTGATCAGGGGGCGCGCAATCAGCCCCAGCATTTT; cdr3_aa: CATSDQGARNQPQHF
clone_size: -; d_call: TRBD1; j_call: TRBJ1-4; v_call: TRBV4-3; cdr3_nt: TGCGCCAGCAGCCAAGTGCCCAGGGACAGGGAGGAGGAAAAACTGTTTTTT; cdr3_aa: CASSQVPRDREEEKLFF
clone_size: -; d_call: TRBD2; j_call: TRBJ2-1; v_call: TRBV7-2; cdr3_nt: TGTGCCAGCAGCTTAGTGGCGGGGGGGCCAAATGAGCAGTTCTTC; cdr3_aa: CASSLVAGGPNEQFF
clone_size: -; d_call: -; j_call: TRBJ1-2; v_call: TRBV20-1; cdr3_nt: TGCAGTGGATCGCGGGGTGGCTACACCTTC; cdr3_aa: CSGSRGGYTF
clone_size: -; d_call: TRBD2; j_call: TRBJ2-5; v_call: TRBV7-9; cdr3_nt: TGTGCCAGCAGCTTAGGCATAGCGGGATTAGGTGAGACCCAGTACTTC; cdr3_aa: CASSLGIAGLGETQYF
clone_size: few; d_call: -; j_call: TRBJ1-3; v_call: TRBV5-8; cdr3_nt: TGTGCCAGCAGCTTGGGACAGACTGGAAACACCATATATTTT; cdr3_aa: CASSLGQTGNTIYF
clone_size: few; d_call: -; j_call: TRBJ1-1; v_call: TRBV1; cdr3_nt: TGCACCAGCAGCCAAGTTACGGTGAACACTGAAGCTTTCTTT; cdr3_aa: CTSSQVTVNTEAFF
clone_size: -; d_call: -; j_call: TRBJ1-2; v_call: TRBV12-3/TRBV12-4; cdr3_nt: TGTGCCAGCAGTATGCAGGGGTTGGATGGCTACACCTTC; cdr3_aa: CASSMQGLDGYTF
clone_size: -; d_call: TRBD1; j_call: TRBJ2-5; v_call: TRBV6-5; cdr3_nt: TGTGCCAGCAGTCCCGGGACAGGAAGGCAAGAGACCCAGTACTTC; cdr3_aa: CASSPGTGRQETQYF
clone_size: -; d_call: TRBD2; j_call: TRBJ2-7; v_call: TRBV30; cdr3_nt: TGTGCCTGGAGGGTAGCGGGAGGGTACGAGAGCTCCTACGAGCAGTACTTC; cdr3_aa: CAWRVAGGYESSYEQYF
clone_size: -; d_call: TRBD1; j_call: TRBJ2-1; v_call: TRBV19; cdr3_nt: TGTGCCAGTAGTATATTAATGGACAGGGTCTCCTACAATGAGCAGTTCTTC; cdr3_aa: CASSILMDRVSYNEQFF
clone_size: -; d_call: -; j_call: TRBJ1-6; v_call: TRBV7-6; cdr3_nt: TGTGCCAGCAGCTTATTGTTCGGGGGACCCCTCCACTTT; cdr3_aa: CASSLLFGGPLHF
clone_size: -; d_call: -; j_call: TRBJ1-2; v_call: TRBV19; cdr3_nt: TGTGCCAGTAGTACCCCGGGGAGGGGAGGTAGCTATGGCTACACCTTC; cdr3_aa: CASSTPGRGGSYGYTF
clone_size: -; d_call: -; j_call: TRBJ1-3; v_call: TRBV6-5; cdr3_nt: TGTGCCAGCAGTCCTTTTTTGTCGGGAAACACCATATATTTT; cdr3_aa: CASSPFLSGNTIYF
clone_size: -; d_call: -; j_call: TRBJ1-1; v_call: TRBV7-2; cdr3_nt: TGTGCCAGCGCAAGGACAGAAGGCACTGAAGCTTTCTTT; cdr3_aa: CASARTEGTEAFF
clone_size: many; d_call: TRBD2; j_call: TRBJ2-7; v_call: TRBV28; cdr3_nt: TGTGCCAGCAGCCATAGCGGGGGAAGCTCCTACGAGCAGTACTTC; cdr3_aa: CASSHSGGSSYEQYF
clone_size: -; d_call: TRBD1; j_call: TRBJ1-2; v_call: TRBV9; cdr3_nt: TGTGCCAGCAGCGTAGAGAGGACAGGATTATATGGCTACACCTTC; cdr3_aa: CASSVERTGLYGYTF
clone_size: -; d_call: TRBD1; j_call: TRBJ2-1; v_call: TRBV27; cdr3_nt: TGTGCCAGCGGACAGACAGGGGGATACAATGAGCAGTTCTTC; cdr3_aa: CASGQTGGYNEQFF
clone_size: -; d_call: TRBD1; j_call: TRBJ1-4; v_call: TRBV7-9; cdr3_nt: TGTGCCAGCAGCTTAGGCTACACCGGGACAGGGAGCGAAAAACTGTTTTTT; cdr3_aa: CASSLGYTGTGSEKLFF
clone_size: -; d_call: TRBD2; j_call: TRBJ2-3; v_call: TRBV24-1; cdr3_nt: TGTGCCACCCGGGGCATGGGAGGCGGGGGGGCATCAGATACGCAGTATTTT; cdr3_aa: CATRGMGGGGASDTQYF
clone_size: -; d_call: TRBD1; j_call: TRBJ2-7; v_call: TRBV5-4; cdr3_nt: TGTGCCAGCAGCGGGGGCGGACAGGTTCGGGGGCAGTACTTC; cdr3_aa: CASSGGGQVRGQYF
clone_size: -; d_call: TRBD1; j_call: TRBJ1-1; v_call: TRBV7-3; cdr3_nt: TGTGCCAGCAGCCTATCGACAGGGGATGGCACTGAAGCTTTCTTT; cdr3_aa: CASSLSTGDGTEAFF
clone_size: -; d_call: -; j_call: TRBJ2-2; v_call: TRBV5-1; cdr3_nt: TGCGCCAGCAGCTCGACGACTACAAGGAACACCGGGGAGCTGTTTTTT; cdr3_aa: CASSSTTTRNTGELFF
clone_size: -; d_call: -; j_call: TRBJ1-5; v_call: TRBV19; cdr3_nt: TGTGCCAGTAGTATCAGGTTCTGGGGCGGAGGCAATCAGCCCCAGCATTTT; cdr3_aa: CASSIRFWGGGNQPQHF